What follows describes a single TCR beta chain. Its specificity is unknown. The sample originates from a study of cytomegalovirus exposure and HLA in healthy donors. PCR was performed using 60 Vbeta and 13 Jbeta primers. Repertoires were generated with immunoSEQ multiplex PCR, while TCRdb's copy carries only in-frame clones and drops some. This table holds 150,000 or so clones, 65% to 85% found once. Study-level findings and limits: Clonal expansion was found to be greater in HLA-associated TCR beta chains than in equally common others in a later analysis.

Specimen: PBMCs. This clonotype was obtained from a man aged 35 to 55 in good health and CMV-seropositive.

DNA for the CDR3: TGCGCCAGCAGCCAAGACGGGACTCTAAGATCCGGGGAGCTGTTTTTT. This sequence encodes CASSQDGTLRSGELFF. The rearrangement joins TRBV4-3 to TRBJ2-2, with a tentative D call TRBD2 (6 bases). V was shortened by 0 bases and J by 6 bases, with 14 bases between the two germline ends. The CDR3 runs 16 residues. The germline V gene has CDR1 LGHNA and CDR2 YSLEER.